The 30 T cell receptor beta chains given below trace back to one sample, sequenced in a study of Ad26.COV2.S vaccination and SARS-CoV-2 variants. The treatment denotes: 19 received Ad26.COV2.S at low or high dose, single or two shots; 5 received placebo; per-sample allocation not given. At day 63 after the first vaccine or placebo injection, samples were drawn. Some clones are missing from TCRdb's copy, which holds only in-frame ones; the method was immunoSEQ multiplex PCR. The data contain about 350,000 clones, 70% to 90% of them seen just once; the ten biggest clones take up 2.5% to 3.5%. Sequencing used peripheral blood, obtained in a trial of Ad26.COV2.S vaccine versus placebo. Source of these receptors: a person between 18 and 65 years old who received the Ad26.COV2.S COVID-19 vaccine or a placebo.

The chain uses TRBV5-6 and TRBJ2-4; 7 positions match TRBD2. Looked up from germline, CDR1 is SGHDT and CDR2 is YYEEEE. The CDR3 covers 17 residues. Trimming cost V 4 bases and J 1 base; bases outside gene matches: 11. The CDR3 sequence: CASSPNERGLAKNIQYF. The CDR3 DNA reads as TGTGCCAGCAGCCCCAACGAGCGGGGACTTGCCAAAAACATTCAGTACTTC. Combining the CDR3 with reference TRBV5-6 and TRBJ2-4 gives the whole variable domain DAGVTQSPTHLIKTRGQQVTLRCSPKSGHDTVSWYQQALGQGPQFIFQYYEEEERQRGNFPDRFSGHQFPNYSSELNVNALLLGDSALYLCASSPNERGLAKNIQYFGAGTRLSVL.

This clone was detected only once. CDR3: CASSFGLVDTGELFF. The CDR3 DNA is TGTGCCAGCAGTTTCGGACTAGTAGACACCGGGGAGCTGTTTTTT. The rearrangement uses TRBV27 and TRBJ2-2; 7 nucleotides line up with TRBD2. The ends lost 3 bases at V and 3 bases at J; junction bases unmatched: 4. This CDR3 is 15 amino acids long. Germline CDR1 is MNHEY and CDR2 is SMNVEV (reference sequence).

This rearrangement joins TRBV7-2 to TRBJ2-1; either TRBD1 or TRBD2 may supply D (6 bases each). Trimming took off 7 bases at V and 1 base at J, with 11 bases between the two ends. The CDR3 is 14 residues long. Looked up from germline, CDR1 is SGHTA and CDR2 is FQGNSA. In DNA form, the CDR3 reads TGTGCCAGCACCTGGGGGGCTTCCTACAATGAGCAGTTCTTC. This sequence encodes CASTWGASYNEQFF. The entire variable domain, with the rest obtained from reference TRBV7-2 and TRBJ2-1, is as follows: GAGVSQSPSNKVTEKGKDVELRCDPISGHTALYWYRQSLGQGLEFLIYFQGNSAPDKSGLPSDRFSAERTGGSVSTLTIQRTQQEDSAVYLCASTWGASYNEQFFGPGTRLTVL.

The chain links TRBV28 to TRBJ1-5; 8 bases agree with TRBD1. CDR1 MDHEN and CDR2 SYDVKM come from the germline V gene. The V and J ends lost 6 bases and 6 bases, in that order; junction bases with no gene match: 16. CDR3 length equals 17 residues. The DNA of the CDR3 is TGTGCCAGCAGCCTCCCGGGCTCAGGGGGCATCGGTCAGCCCCAGCATTTT. Its protein product is CASSLPGSGGIGQPQHF.

As DNA, the CDR3 is TGCGCCAGCAGCCCCCTGGGAGTAGCGGGTGAACGAGCCAAAAACATTCAGTACTTC. Translation: CASSPLGVAGERAKNIQYF. The chain uses TRBV5-1 and TRBJ2-4; 7 bases fit TRBD2. The trim removed 4 bases at V and 0 bases at J, leaving 16 bases unmatched. Germline V CDR1 and CDR2: SGHRS, YFSETQ. The CDR3 is made up of 19 amino acids. Combining the CDR3 with reference TRBV5-1 and TRBJ2-4 gives the whole variable domain KAGVTQTPRYLIKTRGQQVTLSCSPISGHRSVSWYQQTPGQGLQFLFEYFSETQRNKGNFPGRFSGRQFSNSRSEMNVSTLELGDSALYLCASSPLGVAGERAKNIQYFGAGTRLSVL.

This clone showed up just a few times. The chain recombines TRBV11-2 with TRBJ2-7; 9 nucleotides match TRBD2. Germline lookup yields CDR1 SGHAT and CDR2 FQNNGV. The CDR3 covers 14 residues. J gave up 6 bases and V 5 bases, and 8 bases lay outside the gene matches. The CDR3 DNA follows: TGTGCCAGCAGCGGCCGGCGGGAGGGCCCCGAGCAGTACTTC. Its translation is CASSGRREGPEQYF.

V is TRBV5-4 and J is TRBJ2-7; TRBD1 agrees at 7 bases. CDR3 length equals 14 residues. Unmatched junction bases numbered 16, after V lost 4 bases and J lost 12 bases. Germline V CDR1 and CDR2: SGHNT, YYREEE (reference sequence). The CDR3 DNA is TGTGCCAGCAGCGTATCCGGGACAGAAGGCGCTAGGTACTTC. This sequence encodes CASSVSGTEGARYF. The full variable domain, its missing parts supplied by reference TRBV5-4 and TRBJ2-7, is ETGVTQSPTHLIKTRGQQVTLRCSSQSGHNTVSWYQQALGQGPQFIFQYYREEENGRGNFPPRFSGLQFPNYSSELNVNALELDDSALYLCASSVSGTEGARYFGPGTRLTVT.

V and J are TRBV10-3 and TRBJ1-4; weak D call: TRBD1 (5 bases). The length of the CDR3 is 14 residues. The germline gives CDR1 ENHRY, CDR2 SYGVKD. The germline V and J ends were trimmed by 3 bases and 8 bases, with 13 bases remaining between them. CDR3 sequence (DNA): TGTGCCATCAGTGAAGGGGCCGGTCGAGAAAAACTGTTTTTT. Protein: CAISEGAGREKLFF.

The rearrangement joins TRBV5-1 to TRBJ2-7, with 9 nucleotides matching TRBD1. V shed 0 bases, J shed 4 bases, and the junction held 5 bases outside the gene matches. The germline gives CDR1 SGHRS, CDR2 YFSETQ. The CDR3 loop spans 15 amino acids. The CDR3 region has the DNA TGCGCCAGCAGCTTGGCCGGGGGACAGGGTTACGAGCAGTACTTC. Protein sequence: CASSLAGGQGYEQYF. The full variable domain, its missing parts supplied by reference TRBV5-1 and TRBJ2-7, is KAGVTQTPRYLIKTRGQQVTLSCSPISGHRSVSWYQQTPGQGLQFLFEYFSETQRNKGNFPGRFSGRQFSNSRSEMNVSTLELGDSALYLCASSLAGGQGYEQYFGPGTRLTVT.

V usage is TRBV2 and J usage is TRBJ1-1, with a possible D match to TRBD1 (5 bases). The V gene's germline CDR1 is SNHLY and CDR2 FYNNEI. The CDR3 length is 14 residues. The V end was cut by 6 bases, the J end by 0 bases, with 11 bases between. Here the CDR3 reads CASRAGRMNTEAFF. The CDR3 DNA reads as TGTGCCAGCAGAGCAGGGCGGATGAACACTGAAGCTTTCTTT.

The V gene is TRBV4-1, the J gene TRBJ2-7, with D perhaps matching TRBD1 (5 bases). Germline V gives CDR1 MGHRA, CDR2 YSYEKL. V lost 0 bases, J lost 2 bases, and 20 bases lay in between. This CDR3 spans 18 amino acids. CDR3: CASSQETLQASPTYEQYF. The CDR3 nucleotides read TGCGCCAGCAGCCAAGAAACGTTACAGGCCAGCCCAACCTACGAGCAGTACTTC.

This clone was observed a handful of times. V is TRBV11-3 and J is TRBJ2-1, with a tentative D call TRBD1 (6 bases). The CDR3 spans 14 residues. Trimming removed 5 bases at V and 3 bases at J, with 11 bases between. Germline CDR1 and CDR2: SGHNT and YENEEA. The CDR3, as DNA: TGTGCCAGCAGCCGGGACACCGACTACAATGAGCAGTTCTTC. Amino acids: CASSRDTDYNEQFF. Full variable domain (rest looked up from reference TRBV11-3 and TRBJ2-1): EAGVVQSPRYKIIEKKQPVAFWCNPISGHNTLYWYLQNLGQGPELLIRYENEEAVDDSQLPKDRFSAERLKGVDSTLKIQPAELGDSAVYLCASSRDTDYNEQFFGPGTRLTVL.

V and J are TRBV7-6 and TRBJ2-2; possibly TRBD1 for D (5 bases). Germline loops: CDR1 SGHVS, CDR2 FNYEAQ. The CDR3 spans 17 residues. V gave up 5 bases and J gave up 1 base, with 17 bases separating them. CDR3 bases: TGTGCCAGCAGCGGTAAAGGGGCAACTCTGAACACCGGGGAGCTGTTTTTT. Translating gives CASSGKGATLNTGELFF.

The chain has TRBV30 and TRBJ1-2; TRBD1 matches at 9 bases. Germline V gene lookup returns CDR1 GTSNPN and CDR2 SVGIG (reference sequence). With V trimmed by 4 bases and J by 7 bases, 22 bases remained unmatched. The CDR3 runs 18 residues. In DNA form, the CDR3 reads TGTGCCTGGATCTCTGCCATGGGGACAGGGACCTCCGGAGGTGGCTACACCTTC. This gives the protein CAWISAMGTGTSGGGYTF.

This chain uses TRBV30 with TRBJ2-6; unclear D gene. CDR1 and CDR2 from the germline V gene are GTSNPN and SVGIG (reference sequence). The CDR3 totals 13 residues. V dropped 1 base and J dropped 1 base, with 2 bases sitting between them. For the CDR3, the DNA is TGTGCCTGGAGTGCTTCTGGGGCCAACGTCCTGACTTTC. This sequence encodes CAWSASGANVLTF. Full variable domain (remainder filled in from reference TRBV30 and TRBJ2-6): SQTIHQWPATLVQPVGSPLSLECTVEGTSNPNLYWYRQAAGRGLQLLFYSVGIGQISSEVPQNLSASRPQDRQFILSSKKLLLSDSGFYLCAWSASGANVLTFGAGSRLTVL.

The chain uses TRBV9 and TRBJ1-2; 9 positions agree with TRBD1. J lost 2 bases, V lost 3 bases, and 11 bases had no gene match. The CDR3 runs to 17 residues. Germline V gives CDR1 SGDLS, CDR2 YYNGEE. The CDR3 DNA sequence: TGTGCCAGCAGCGCTAGGGAAGGGACAGGGAGGAACTATGGCTACACCTTC. Amino acid sequence: CASSAREGTGRNYGYTF.

Here the CDR3 reads CASSQPDETDTQYF. In DNA, the CDR3 is TGCGCCAGCAGCCAACCTGACGAGACAGATACGCAGTATTTT. The chain joins TRBV4-3 to TRBJ2-3, with no clear D. Germline V gene sequence: CDR1 LGHNA, CDR2 YSLEER. This CDR3 contains 14 residues. Trimming shortened V by 2 bases and J by 3 bases, and 9 bases separated the two germline ends.

The chain employs TRBV5-1 and TRBJ1-4; D perhaps matches TRBD1 (5 bases). Germline values: CDR1 SGHRS, CDR2 YFSETQ. The CDR3 spans 15 residues. V dropped 6 bases and J dropped 3 bases, with 15 bases sitting between them. CDR3 sequence (DNA): TGCGCCAGCAACCAAATAGGGGATGCTAATGAAAAACTGTTTTTT. This gives the protein CASNQIGDANEKLFF.

V gene TRBV10-1 combines with J gene TRBJ1-1; D remains ambiguous. With 4 bases removed from V and 1 base from J, the gap between germline ends came to 10 bases. Germline lookup yields CDR1 WNHNN and CDR2 SYGVQD (reference sequence). The CDR3 runs to 14 residues. The CDR3 DNA reads as TGCGCCAGCAGTGCTGGCAACAAGAACACTGAAGCTTTCTTT. It encodes CASSAGNKNTEAFF.

CDR3 coding DNA: TGCGCCAGCAGCTCAGGTGGGACAACCCAAATCACAGATACGCAGTATTTT. Translated: CASSSGGTTQITDTQYF. The J gene is TRBJ2-3, the V gene TRBV5-1; perhaps TRBD1 as D (6 bases). Looked up from germline, CDR1 is SGHRS and CDR2 is YFSETQ. The germline V and J ends were trimmed by 3 bases and 2 bases, with 19 bases remaining between them. This CDR3 comprises 17 residues.

In its sample, this clone was seen once. Other DNA sequences of this sample code for an identical CDR3. V usage is TRBV12-3 or TRBV12-4 and J usage is TRBJ1-5; no clear D. Trimming shortened V by 6 bases and J by 2 bases, and 8 bases separated the two germline ends. The CDR3 contains 13 residues. CDR3 in amino acids: CASSRTGNQPQHF. DNA for the CDR3: TGTGCCAGCAGCCGGACGGGCAATCAGCCCCAGCATTTT.

This chain uses TRBV5-1 with TRBJ2-1, with D maybe TRBD1 (6 bases). The CDR3 covers 15 residues. Per the germline V gene, CDR1 is SGHRS and CDR2 is YFSETQ. Trimming removed 4 bases from V and 0 bases from J, with 11 bases in between. CDR3 region: CASSKDSSSYNEQFF. DNA for the CDR3: TGCGCCAGCAGCAAGGACAGTAGCTCCTACAATGAGCAGTTCTTC.

The chain combines TRBV11-2 with TRBJ1-1; the D is unclear. Per germline, CDR1 SGHAT and CDR2 FQNNGV. The CDR3 extends over 15 amino acids. V was pared by 2 bases and J by 0 bases, with 10 bases between. CDR3 in amino acids: CASSLSLSLNTEAFF. CDR3 in DNA: TGTGCCAGCAGCTTAAGTCTGAGCCTGAACACTGAAGCTTTCTTT.

This chain links TRBV10-2 with TRBJ2-7; 8 nucleotides match TRBD2. The CDR3 spans 14 residues. J lost 2 bases, V lost 3 bases, and 3 bases had no gene match. Germline assignment: CDR1 WSHSY and CDR2 SAAADI. CDR3 in DNA: TGCGCCAGCAGTGAACGGACTAGCCCCTACGAGCAGTACTTC. As protein: CASSERTSPYEQYF.

The rearrangement uses TRBV12-3 or TRBV12-4 and TRBJ2-7, with D uncertain. V dropped 0 bases and J dropped 6 bases, with 6 bases sitting between them. This CDR3 spans 12 amino acids. CDR3: CASSLAQSEQYF. The DNA of the CDR3 is TGTGCCAGCAGTTTAGCGCAGAGCGAGCAGTACTTC.

This chain links TRBV6-1 with TRBJ1-5; possible D gene TRBD1, 5 bases. The CDR3 extends over 15 amino acids. The ends were cut back, 6 bases at V and 9 bases at J, with 21 bases in the middle. The germline V gene encodes CDR1 MNHNS and CDR2 SASEGT. CDR3 sequence: CASSQGTAPGWPQHF. The DNA of the CDR3 is TGTGCCAGCAGCCAAGGGACGGCCCCAGGGTGGCCCCAGCATTTT.

The chain is built from TRBV3-1 (or the pseudogene TRBV3-2) and TRBJ2-5, with TRBD1 matching over 9 bases. Trimming at V came to 1 base and at J to 3 bases, leaving 3 bases not matched to a gene. This CDR3 has 15 residues. Germline values: CDR1 LGHDT, CDR2 YNNKEL (reference sequence). In nucleotides, the CDR3 is TGTGCCAGCAGCCAAGTTACAGGGGGCGAAGAGACCCAGTACTTC. Protein product: CASSQVTGGEETQYF.

This CDR3 reads CSVGPAGTGSEQYF. The DNA of the CDR3 is TGCAGCGTTGGCCCAGCCGGGACAGGGAGCGAGCAGTACTTC. The V and J genes are TRBV29-1 and TRBJ2-7; 9 nucleotides agree with TRBD1. This CDR3 has 14 residues. Germline V gene sequence: CDR1 SQVTM, CDR2 ANQGSEA. V was clipped by 4 bases and J by 6 bases; unmatched bases: 10.

The chain joins TRBV2 to TRBJ2-7, with 7 nucleotides matching TRBD1. Looked up from germline, CDR1 is SNHLY and CDR2 is FYNNEI. The CDR3 totals 15 residues. V lost 1 base, J lost 3 bases, and 6 bases stayed unmatched. The CDR3 loop is CASSEGQGLLYEQYF. The CDR3 DNA reads as TGTGCCAGCAGTGAAGGACAGGGCCTCCTCTACGAGCAGTACTTC.

The rearrangement links TRBV10-1 to TRBJ2-2, with D possibly being TRBD2 (5 bases). CDR1 is WNHNN and CDR2 is SYGVQD in the germline V gene (reference sequence). Trimming took off 7 bases at V and 0 bases at J, with 9 bases between the two ends. CDR3 length: 14 residues. CDR3 nucleotide sequence: TGCGCCAGCAAGGGCGGGTCGAACACCGGGGAGCTGTTTTTT. The encoded protein is CASKGGSNTGELFF.